One and the same sample provided the 5 T cell receptor beta chains below, sequenced in a study of cytomegalovirus exposure and HLA in healthy donors. Both 60 Vbeta primers and 13 Jbeta primers went into the PCR. Assay used: immunoSEQ multiplex PCR; TCRdb lists only in-frame clones, some missing. Among about 43,000 clones, roughly 60% were seen once, and the ten largest hold about 9%. Input material: PBMCs. The receptors here all came from a human donor in good health.

This chain uses TRBV5-1 with TRBJ1-4; 9 positions agree with TRBD1. The junction had 4 bases not matched to a gene; V was cut back by 4 bases and J by 6 bases. Germline-derived CDR1 and CDR2 are SGHRS and YFSETQ. This CDR3 is 14 amino acids long. CDR3 sequence reads: CASSNRDRDEKLFF. Written as DNA, the CDR3 is TGCGCCAGCAGCAACCGGGACAGGGATGAAAAACTGTTTTTT.

The gene calls are TRBV10-3 and TRBJ2-5, with TRBD1 identical over 8 bases. The end of the DNA fits TRBJ2-7 better, so the J call may be wrong. The length of the CDR3 is 16 residues. From germline, CDR1 is ENHRY and CDR2 SYGVKD. The CDR3 loop is CAISGPTGTGSYEQYF. The CDR3 DNA reads TGTGCCATCAGTGGGCCCACCGGGACAGGCTCCTACGAGCAGTACTTC.

This clone was recorded once. The germline gene is not matched at one end of the junction; a read error may be the cause. The chain links TRBV5-1 to TRBJ1-1; D is possibly TRBD1 (6 bases). Germline V gene lookup returns CDR1 SGHRS and CDR2 YFSETQ. The CDR3 has 15 residues. The CDR3 here is CASSLTGYGNNEAFF. The CDR3 bases are TGCGCCAGCAGCTTGACAGGGTATGGGAACAATGAAGCTTTCTTT.

The chain joins TRBV7-7 to TRBJ1-3; 7 bases are shared with TRBD1. The CDR3 covers 13 residues. Germline V gene sequence: CDR1 SSHAT, CDR2 FNYEAQ (reference sequence). The CDR3 is CASAQGEGNTIYF. Written as DNA, the CDR3 is TGTGCTAGCGCCCAGGGGGAAGGAAACACCATATATTTT.

The chain employs TRBV28 and TRBJ1-2; 7 nucleotides line up with TRBD1. The junction had 5 bases not matched to a gene; V was cut back by 3 bases and J by 7 bases. Germline CDR1 MDHEN, CDR2 SYDVKM. This CDR3 region has 13 residues. CDR3 bases: TGTGCCAGCAGTTTGACAGGGTCGGGTGGCTACACCTTC. Its protein is CASSLTGSGGYTF.